These 18 T cell receptor beta chains were all obtained from the same sample, sequenced in a study of blood T cell repertoires in COVID-19. Assay used: immunoSEQ multiplex PCR; TCRdb lists only in-frame clones, some missing. This table holds more than 85,000 clones, around 88% found once. Sequenced sample: peripheral blood. These receptors were taken from a man between 45 and 60 years old with COVID-19, enrolled during active disease.

The CDR3 is CSVLPGADTQYF. The CDR3 nucleotides read TGCAGCGTCCTTCCAGGGGCAGATACGCAGTATTTT. The chain recombines TRBV29-1 with TRBJ2-3; D might be TRBD1 (6 bases). Germline V CDR1 and CDR2: SQVTM, ANQGSEA. Trimming removed 6 bases from V and 4 bases from J, with 11 bases in between. CDR3 length: 12 amino acids.

V gene TRBV7-9 combines with J gene TRBJ2-2, with a tentative D call TRBD2 (5 bases). Deletions cut 0 bases from V and 2 bases from J, with 13 bases between. The germline CDR1 and CDR2 sequences are SEHNR and FQNEAQ (reference sequence). The CDR3 totals 17 residues. The CDR3 DNA reads TGTGCCAGCAGCTTAGCTGGACTCGGTAGAAACACCGGGGAGCTGTTTTTT. This codes for CASSLAGLGRNTGELFF.

In its sample, this clone was seen once. V and J are TRBV15 and TRBJ1-3, with D possibly being TRBD1 (5 bases). This CDR3 contains 16 residues. Per the germline V gene, CDR1 is LNHNV and CDR2 is YYDKDF (reference sequence). V was trimmed by 5 bases and J by 3 bases, leaving 17 bases between them. CDR3 DNA sequence: TGTGCCACCAGCGTTCGGGGAGGGGCTTTTGGAAACACCATATATTTT. Protein sequence: CATSVRGGAFGNTIYF.

This clone was seen a few times. The J gene is TRBJ1-6, the V gene TRBV7-9; 9 nucleotides align to TRBD1. The germline CDR1 and CDR2 sequences are SEHNR and FQNEAQ (reference sequence). The CDR3 runs 14 residues. Trimming took 8 bases from V and 2 from J; bases not matched to a gene: 1. The CDR3 loop reads CASRDRAYNSPLHF. CDR3 DNA sequence: TGTGCCAGCCGGGACAGGGCCTATAATTCACCCCTCCACTTT.

CDR3: CASSFTLRGPNEKLFF. CDR3 sequence (DNA): TGTGCCAGTAGTTTCACCCTCAGGGGCCCTAATGAAAAACTGTTTTTT. The chain carries TRBV19 and TRBJ1-4; TRBD1 might be the D (6 bases). Germline V gives CDR1 LNHDA, CDR2 SQIVND (reference sequence). This CDR3 has 16 residues. Trimming took 5 bases from V and 3 from J, leaving 16 bases between them.

This clone occurred once. The chain links TRBV6-5 to TRBJ1-1; D might be TRBD1 (6 bases). The CDR3 length is 14 residues. V lost 4 bases to trimming and J lost 4 bases, with 13 bases between them. Germline V lookup: CDR1 MNHEY, CDR2 SVGAGI. As DNA, the CDR3 is TGTGCCAGCAGTTCGTATTACAGGGCCACTGAAGCTTTCTTT. As protein: CASSSYYRATEAFF.

The chain uses TRBV4-3 and TRBJ1-1; no reliable D call. The length of the CDR3 is 17 residues. Trimming took 1 base from V and 4 from J, leaving 19 bases between them. Germline CDR1 and CDR2: LGHNA and YSLEER. The CDR3 sequence: CASSQGEFFGSTTEAFF. In nucleotides, the CDR3 is TGCGCCAGCAGCCAAGGCGAGTTTTTCGGGAGTACCACTGAAGCTTTCTTT.

The chain uses TRBV2 and TRBJ1-1; D might be TRBD1 (5 bases). V lost 5 bases and J 1 base, leaving 8 bases between the germline ends. CDR1 SNHLY and CDR2 FYNNEI come from the germline V gene. The CDR3 is 13 amino acids. The CDR3 bases are TGTGCCAGCAGTAGGACACCGAACACTGAAGCTTTCTTT. Translation: CASSRTPNTEAFF.

The chain has TRBV3-1 (or the pseudogene TRBV3-2) and TRBJ2-7; D is ambiguous. Germline-derived CDR1 and CDR2 are LGHDT and YNNKEL (reference sequence). V lost 0 bases, J lost 0 bases, and 9 bases lay in between. CDR3 length: 15 amino acids. The CDR3 bases are TGTGCCAGCAGCCAAGACAGTCCTAGCTCCTACGAGCAGTACTTC. This encodes CASSQDSPSSYEQYF.

This clone was counted between two and nine times. The same CDR3 is also encoded by other DNA sequences in this sample. This chain links TRBV29-1 with TRBJ2-2; 7 bases match TRBD1. This CDR3 region has 15 residues. V gave up 6 bases and J gave up 1 base; unmatched junction bases: 8. Per the germline V gene, CDR1 is SQVTM and CDR2 is ANQGSEA. The CDR3 loop reads CSVRTGTGNTGELFF. The CDR3, as DNA: TGCAGCGTGCGGACAGGAACGGGGAACACCGGGGAGCTGTTTTTT.

The chain combines TRBV7-2 with TRBJ2-3, with D possibly matching TRBD2 (7 bases). V was clipped by 6 bases and J by 4 bases, with 17 bases between them. Germline V gives CDR1 SGHTA, CDR2 FQGNSA. The CDR3 length is 15 residues. CDR3 region: CASSEGGRRADTQYF. The DNA of the CDR3 is TGTGCCAGCAGTGAGGGGGGGCGGAGAGCAGATACGCAGTATTTT.

The chain carries TRBV19 and TRBJ2-4; 7 nucleotides align to TRBD1. This CDR3 is 19 amino acids long. Looked up from germline, CDR1 is LNHDA and CDR2 is SQIVND (reference sequence). Trimming took 3 bases from V and 3 from J; bases not matched to a gene: 17. The CDR3 coding sequence is TGTGCCAGTAGTATGAAGGATGTGAAAGGGGGCTTGGGCAAAAACATTCAGTACTTC. This translates into CASSMKDVKGGLGKNIQYF.

V and J are TRBV18 and TRBJ1-5; D is undetermined. V lost 3 bases and J 1 base, leaving 4 bases between the germline ends. The CDR3 loop spans 13 amino acids. Per germline, CDR1 KGHSH and CDR2 LQKENI. Here the CDR3 reads CASSPQSNQPQHF. Here the CDR3 DNA reads TGTGCCAGCTCACCTCAGAGCAATCAGCCCCAGCATTTT.

As for this clone: The same CDR3 is also encoded by other DNA sequences in this sample. This chain links TRBV4-2 with TRBJ1-1; D call uncertain. CDR3 length: 14 residues. Trimming pared 1 base from V and 1 base from J, leaving 7 bases between. Germline CDR1 is LGHNA and CDR2 is YNFKEQ. The chain's CDR3 is CASSQGGGNTEAFF. In DNA form, the CDR3 reads TGTGCCAGCAGCCAAGGAGGAGGGAACACTGAAGCTTTCTTT.

The rearrangement uses TRBV7-3 and TRBJ1-3, with no clear D. The CDR3 is 15 residues long. V lost 2 bases and J lost 1, with 9 bases in between. From germline, CDR1 is SGHTA and CDR2 FQGTGA. DNA for the CDR3: TGTGCCAGCAGCTTAGGAGGTGCTTCTGGAAACACCATATATTTT. Translating gives CASSLGGASGNTIYF.

The chain carries TRBV3-1 (or the pseudogene TRBV3-2) and TRBJ1-5, with D perhaps matching TRBD1 (5 bases). The V end was cut by 1 base, the J end by 2 bases, with 9 bases between. The CDR3 has 15 amino acids. Germline CDR1 and CDR2: LGHDT and YNNKEL (reference sequence). The CDR3 loop is CASSQGGVGNQPQHF. In DNA, the CDR3 is TGTGCCAGCAGCCAAGGGGGCGTAGGCAATCAGCCCCAGCATTTT.

This chain uses TRBV20-1 with TRBJ1-1, with no clear D. This CDR3 has 11 residues. Germline CDR1 DFQATT, CDR2 SNEGSKA (reference sequence). V was pared by 5 bases and J by 0 bases, with 4 bases between. The CDR3 loop is CSAAVNTEAFF. CDR3 nucleotide sequence: TGCAGTGCTGCGGTGAACACTGAAGCTTTCTTT.

This chain links TRBV30 with TRBJ1-5, with D possibly matching TRBD1 (5 bases). V was clipped by 0 bases and J by 7 bases, with 16 bases between them. The CDR3 is 15 amino acids. The V gene's germline CDR1 is GTSNPN and CDR2 SVGIG (reference sequence). This CDR3 reads CAWSVVGQGGQPQHF. CDR3 DNA sequence: TGTGCCTGGAGTGTAGTCGGGCAGGGTGGGCAGCCCCAGCATTTT.